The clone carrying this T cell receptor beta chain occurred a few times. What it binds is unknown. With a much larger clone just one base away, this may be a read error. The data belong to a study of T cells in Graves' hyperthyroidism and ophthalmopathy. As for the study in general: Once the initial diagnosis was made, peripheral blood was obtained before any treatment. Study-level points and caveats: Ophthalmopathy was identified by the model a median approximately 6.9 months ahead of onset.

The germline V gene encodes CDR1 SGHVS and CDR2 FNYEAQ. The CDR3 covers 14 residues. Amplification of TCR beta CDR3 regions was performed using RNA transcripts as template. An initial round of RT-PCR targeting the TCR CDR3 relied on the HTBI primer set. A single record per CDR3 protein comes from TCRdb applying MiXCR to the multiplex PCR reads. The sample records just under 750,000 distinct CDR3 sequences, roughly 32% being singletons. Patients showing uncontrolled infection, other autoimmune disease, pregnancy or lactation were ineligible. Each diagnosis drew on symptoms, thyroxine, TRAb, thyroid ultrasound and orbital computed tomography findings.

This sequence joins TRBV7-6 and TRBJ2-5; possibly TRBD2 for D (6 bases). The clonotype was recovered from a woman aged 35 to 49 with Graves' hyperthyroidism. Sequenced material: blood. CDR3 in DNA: TGTGCCAGCAGCTTAGGAGGAGGGTGGGAGACCCGGTACTTC. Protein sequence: CASSLGGGWETRYF.